One sample yielded the 20 T cell receptor beta chains listed below, sequenced in a study of blood T cell repertoires in COVID-19. Repertoires were generated with immunoSEQ multiplex PCR, while TCRdb's copy carries only in-frame clones and drops some. The sample shows 200,000 to 300,000 clones, 85% to 95% of them seen only once. Sample: peripheral blood. These receptors were obtained from a man in his thirties or forties with COVID-19, enrolled during active disease.

This clone was observed a single time. The chain is built from TRBV5-4 and TRBJ1-1; perhaps TRBD1 as D (5 bases). CDR1 is SGHNT, CDR2 YYREEE, per germline (reference sequence). The V and J ends lost 4 bases and 0 bases respectively, with 16 bases between them. This CDR3 spans 16 amino acids. CDR3 region: CASSRDGAGVNTEAFF. Here the CDR3 DNA reads TGTGCCAGCAGCCGAGACGGGGCGGGGGTGAACACTGAAGCTTTCTTT.

V usage is TRBV29-1 and J usage is TRBJ2-7, with 7 nucleotides matching TRBD1. Germline V lookup: CDR1 SQVTM, CDR2 ANQGSEA. The CDR3 totals 14 residues. V lost 2 bases, J lost 12 bases, and 16 bases stayed unmatched. In DNA form, the CDR3 reads TGCAGCGTTGAAACCGGGACAGTAAGGGCTCTACGGTACTTC. Translation gives CSVETGTVRALRYF.

This chain links TRBV4-2 with TRBJ1-6, with D hard to call. The germline V and J ends were trimmed by 1 base and 0 bases, with 13 bases remaining between them. Germline assignment: CDR1 LGHNA and CDR2 YNFKEQ. The CDR3 runs 18 residues. The CDR3 coding sequence is TGTGCCAGCAGCCAAGCGGAGGGTTCAGGCTCCTATAATTCACCCCTCCACTTT. It specifies CASSQAEGSGSYNSPLHF.

This clone was found once. The chain employs TRBV7-6 and TRBJ2-3; D might be TRBD2 (7 bases). The CDR3 length is 16 residues. The V end was cut by 5 bases, the J end by 3 bases, with 18 bases between. Germline V gene data show CDR1 as SGHVS and CDR2 as FNYEAQ. The CDR3 region has the DNA TGTGCCAGCAGCCCGCGGGGGCGGGGGAGGACAGATACGCAGTATTTT. It encodes CASSPRGRGRTDTQYF. Filled out from reference TRBV7-6 and TRBJ2-3, the complete variable domain reads GAGVSQSPRYKVTKRGQDVALRCDPISGHVSLYWYRQALGQGPEFLTYFNYEAQQDKSGLPNDRFSAERPEGSISTLTIQRTEQRDSAMYRCASSPRGRGRTDTQYFGPGTRLTVL.

This clone came up once. The chain employs TRBV19 and TRBJ1-2; possible D gene TRBD1, 6 bases. The CDR3 contains 14 residues. V lost 7 bases to trimming and J lost 3 bases, with 15 bases between them. The germline V gene has CDR1 LNHDA and CDR2 SQIVND (reference sequence). The CDR3 here is CASTSRRGDYGYTF. CDR3 coding DNA: TGTGCCAGTACCTCTCGCAGGGGCGACTATGGCTACACCTTC.

The count of this clone is one. V usage is TRBV7-6 and J usage is TRBJ2-6; 7 nucleotides align to TRBD1. The CDR3 covers 20 residues. The junction had 14 bases not matched to a gene; V was cut back by 1 base and J by 2 bases. The germline gives CDR1 SGHVS, CDR2 FNYEAQ. The CDR3 loop reads CASSLGRGQGVGAGANVLTF. As DNA, the CDR3 is TGTGCCAGCAGCTTAGGAAGAGGCCAGGGGGTAGGCGCTGGGGCCAACGTCCTGACTTTC.

This chain connects TRBV4-1 to TRBJ2-7, with TRBD2 matching over 7 bases. The CDR3 runs 14 residues. CDR1 is MGHRA and CDR2 is YSYEKL in the germline V gene. With 3 bases clipped from V and 5 bases from J, the junction kept 7 bases outside the gene matches. CDR3 in amino acids: CASSHDRLAHEQYF. In DNA, the CDR3 is TGCGCCAGCAGCCACGACCGACTAGCCCACGAGCAGTACTTC.

The chain joins TRBV7-9 to TRBJ1-4, with no clear D. The CDR3 length is 13 residues. Germline V gives CDR1 SEHNR, CDR2 FQNEAQ (reference sequence). The V and J ends lost 0 bases and 8 bases respectively, with 7 bases between them. CDR3 bases: TGTGCCAGCAGCTTAGCGGAGGGCGAAAAACTGTTTTTT. Protein: CASSLAEGEKLFF.

The V and J genes are TRBV4-2 and TRBJ1-3; the match to TRBD1 covers 9 bases. The CDR3 length is 15 residues. After removal of 2 bases from V and 7 bases from J, the junction contained 6 bases not matched to a gene. Germline CDR1 reads LGHNA; CDR2 reads YNFKEQ. CDR3 DNA: TGTGCCAGCAGCCAATCGGGACAGGGAGCGAACACCATATATTTT. This sequence encodes CASSQSGQGANTIYF.

The CDR3 spells CASSPNRGVVVSDEKLFF. CDR3 bases: TGTGCCAGCTCACCGAACAGGGGGGTAGTTGTGTCGGATGAAAAACTGTTTTTT. The chain employs TRBV18 and TRBJ1-4; the match to TRBD1 covers 8 bases. Trimming took 3 bases from V and 6 from J; bases not matched to a gene: 15. The CDR3 has 18 amino acids. Germline CDR1 is KGHSH and CDR2 is LQKENI.

This clone was seen just once. This sequence joins TRBV15 and TRBJ1-4; 10 nucleotides align to TRBD1. Germline V gene data show CDR1 as LNHNV and CDR2 as YYDKDF (reference sequence). The V segment lost 0 bases and the J segment 6 bases; nucleotides outside the gene matches: 7. The CDR3 loop spans 17 amino acids. Here the CDR3 reads CATSRDLSGTGDEKLFF. CDR3 coding DNA: TGTGCCACCAGCAGAGATTTGTCAGGGACAGGGGATGAAAAACTGTTTTTT.

This clone was seen a single time. The chain has TRBV2 and TRBJ1-2, with 10 bases aligning to TRBD1. V was pared by 4 bases and J by 3 bases, with 8 bases of the junction left unmatched. The germline V gene has CDR1 SNHLY and CDR2 FYNNEI. The CDR3 sequence is 16 residues long. CDR3 region: CASSGAATGGDYGYTF. The CDR3 DNA reads as TGTGCCAGCAGTGGGGCAGCGACAGGGGGCGACTATGGCTACACCTTC.

The J gene is TRBJ1-3, the V gene TRBV25-1; D might be TRBD1 (6 bases). CDR1 MGHDK and CDR2 SYGVNS come from the germline V gene. Trimming removed 1 base at V and 0 bases at J, with 10 bases between. This CDR3 spans 16 amino acids. CDR3 sequence: CASSEWGGHSGNTIYF. The CDR3 region has the DNA TGTGCCAGCAGTGAATGGGGGGGACACTCTGGAAACACCATATATTTT.

The genes are TRBV5-4 and TRBJ1-6; D perhaps matches TRBD1 (5 bases). The length of the CDR3 is 14 residues. Trimming took 4 bases from V and 8 from J, leaving 13 bases between them. CDR1 and CDR2 (germline): SGHNT, YYREEE (reference sequence). The CDR3 protein is CASSAVRGDSPLHF. CDR3 DNA sequence: TGTGCCAGCAGCGCCGTAAGGGGTGATTCACCCCTCCACTTT.

The chain recombines TRBV7-9 with TRBJ2-7; tentatively, D is TRBD1 (5 bases). The ends were cut back, 4 bases at V and 3 bases at J, with 7 bases in the middle. CDR1 and CDR2 from the germline V gene are SEHNR and FQNEAQ (reference sequence). This CDR3 spans 12 amino acids. CDR3 bases: TGTGCCAGCAGCTACGACAGCTACGAGCAGTACTTC. It translates to CASSYDSYEQYF.

This chain uses TRBV6-1 with TRBJ2-3, with D possibly matching TRBD1 (6 bases). This CDR3 is built from 14 residues. CDR1 is MNHNS, CDR2 SASEGT, per germline. V was cut by 1 base and J by 4 bases, with 9 bases left in between. CDR3 sequence reads: CASSEGGPADTQYF. The CDR3 region has the DNA TGTGCCAGCAGTGAAGGGGGGCCCGCAGATACGCAGTATTTT.

The V and J genes are TRBV12-3 or TRBV12-4 and TRBJ1-5; D is ambiguous. The CDR3 sequence is 13 residues long. The germline V and J ends were trimmed by 6 bases and 4 bases, with 10 bases remaining between them. The CDR3 DNA reads as TGTGCCAGCAGCCCGGGTCAAAATCAGCCCCAGCATTTT. Protein: CASSPGQNQPQHF.

The V and J genes are TRBV21-1 and TRBJ1-1; TRBD1, the table's D call, was not compared with the DNA. TRBV21-1 is tagged as a pseudogene. CDR3 size: 14 residues. CDR3 sequence (DNA): TGTGCCAGCACCCCGGGACAGGGGGGCACTGAAGCTTTCTTT. It is translated as CASTPGQGGTEAFF.

V gene TRBV6-2 or TRBV6-3 combines with J gene TRBJ2-7; TRBD1 matches 9 bases. J was trimmed by 1 base and V by 5 bases; bases with no gene match: 6. The CDR3 is made up of 15 amino acids. The germline V gene encodes CDR1 MNHEY and CDR2 SVGEGT. The CDR3 sequence: CASSIGQGPSYEQYF. The CDR3 DNA follows: TGTGCCAGCAGTATCGGACAGGGGCCATCCTACGAGCAGTACTTC.

The chain joins TRBV25-1 to TRBJ1-4; possible D gene TRBD1, 6 bases. Looked up from germline, CDR1 is MGHDK and CDR2 is SYGVNS. Between the trimmed V and J ends, which lost 0 bases and 4 bases, there was a span of 15 bases. The CDR3 is 17 residues long. Here the CDR3 DNA reads TGTGCCAGCAGTGAATATTTAAGGGGGGGGTTTAATGAAAAACTGTTTTTT. As protein: CASSEYLRGGFNEKLFF.